This T cell receptor (beta chain) appears in the sequencing data of a study of blood T cells in healthy people across ages. The study, taken as a whole, reports: Per million T cells, TCR beta diversity dropped roughly linearly as age increased.

With respect to this clonotype: Its antigen is not identified.

A second PCR of 7 to 11 cycles used a sample-barcoded 5' primer and a J-beta primer mix. TCRdb recomputed calls from the 5' RACE reads with MiXCR, one row per CDR3 protein. The table shows roughly 2 million distinct CDR3 sequences, with just under 50% occurring only once. This CDR3 contains 15 residues. The V gene's germline CDR1 is ENHRY and CDR2 SYGVKD. V lost 7 bases to trimming and J lost 2 bases, with 16 bases between them. The TCR originated in a woman aged 40-49 years in good health. The sequencing input was blood. V gene TRBV10-3 combines with J gene TRBJ2-3; no definite D call. CDR3 sequence reads: CAITVGADDTDTQYF. DNA of the CDR3: TGTGCCATCACTGTAGGCGCCGACGACACAGATACGCAGTATTTT.